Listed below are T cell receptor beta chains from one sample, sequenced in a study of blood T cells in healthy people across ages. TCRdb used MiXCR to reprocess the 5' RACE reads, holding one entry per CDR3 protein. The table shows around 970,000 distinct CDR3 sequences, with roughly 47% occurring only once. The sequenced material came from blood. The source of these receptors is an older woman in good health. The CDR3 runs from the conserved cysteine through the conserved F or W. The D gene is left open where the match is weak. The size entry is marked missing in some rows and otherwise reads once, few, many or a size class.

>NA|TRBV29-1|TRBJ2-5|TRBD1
CSVEASRGQGIETQYF
TGCAGCGTTGAAGCCTCGCGGGGACAGGGGATAGAGACCCAGTACTTC
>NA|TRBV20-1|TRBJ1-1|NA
CSAREGVWKLEAFF
TGCAGTGCTAGAGAGGGTGTCTGGAAACTGGAAGCTTTCTTT
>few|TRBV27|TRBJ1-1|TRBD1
CASSLGQGMGNTEAFF
TGTGCCAGCAGCTTGGGACAGGGGATGGGGAACACTGAAGCTTTCTTT
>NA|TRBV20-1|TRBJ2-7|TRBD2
CSAGGGLAGDKARYEQYF
TGCAGTGCTGGGGGAGGGCTAGCGGGAGATAAAGCTCGGTACGAGCAGTACTTC
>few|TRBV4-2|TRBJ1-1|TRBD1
CASSQEGQPNTEAFF
TGTGCCAGCAGCCAAGAGGGACAGCCCAACACTGAAGCTTTCTTT
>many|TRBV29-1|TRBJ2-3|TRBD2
CSVLLAPGGDTQYF
TGCAGCGTCCTCCTAGCCCCGGGGGGAGATACGCAGTATTTT
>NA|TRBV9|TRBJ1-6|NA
CASSALVAYNSPLHF
TGTGCCAGCAGCGCCCTCGTGGCTTATAATTCACCCCTCCACTTT
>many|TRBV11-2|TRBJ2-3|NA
CASSFDRYADTQYF
TGTGCCAGCAGCTTCGATCGTTACGCAGATACGCAGTATTTT
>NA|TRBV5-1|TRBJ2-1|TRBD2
CASSLSPLAGGYNEQFF
TGCGCCAGCAGCTTGTCACCTCTAGCGGGGGGTTACAATGAGCAGTTCTTC
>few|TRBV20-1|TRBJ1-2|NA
CSASAGRSIGGYGYTF
TGCAGTGCTAGCGCGGGACGTAGTATAGGGGGCTATGGCTACACCTTC
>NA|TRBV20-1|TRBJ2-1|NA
CSAREDKTLTYNEQFF
TGCAGTGCTAGAGAGGACAAAACCTTGACCTACAATGAGCAGTTCTTC
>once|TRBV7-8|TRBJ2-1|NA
CASSVGSIPEQFF
TGTGCCAGCAGCGTGGGATCCATCCCGGAGCAGTTCTTC
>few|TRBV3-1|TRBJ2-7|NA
CASSPLGRGSEQYF
TGTGCCAGCAGCCCGCTGGGAAGGGGAAGCGAGCAGTACTTC
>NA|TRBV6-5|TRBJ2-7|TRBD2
CASSYSARTSGSHEQYF
TGTGCCAGCAGTTACTCCGCCCGGACTAGCGGGAGTCACGAGCAGTACTTC
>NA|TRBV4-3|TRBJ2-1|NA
CASSQDGEGGYNEQFF
TGCGCCAGCAGCCAAGATGGGGAGGGGGGCTACAATGAGCAGTTCTTC
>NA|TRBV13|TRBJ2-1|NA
CASNRDSNEQFF
TGTGCCAGCAACCGGGACTCCAATGAGCAGTTCTTC
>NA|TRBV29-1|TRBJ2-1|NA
CSVETSGLTGPEQFF
TGCAGCGTTGAAACGTCGGGATTGACGGGGCCTGAGCAGTTCTTC
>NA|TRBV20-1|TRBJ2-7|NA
CSATSLTETYEQYF
TGCAGTGCCACCAGTCTAACCGAGACCTACGAGCAGTACTTC
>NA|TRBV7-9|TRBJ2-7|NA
CASRLDGEQYF
TGTGCCAGCCGGCTCGATGGCGAGCAGTACTTC
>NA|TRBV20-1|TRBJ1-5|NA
CSARDRAENQPQHF
TGCAGTGCTAGAGATCGGGCAGAGAATCAGCCCCAGCATTTT
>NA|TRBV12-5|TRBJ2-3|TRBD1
CASGGDRETDTQYF
TGTGCTAGTGGTGGGGACAGGGAGACAGATACGCAGTATTTT
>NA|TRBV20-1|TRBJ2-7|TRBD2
CSASPSSAGGYEQYF
TGCAGTGCTAGCCCATCTTCCGCGGGAGGGTACGAGCAGTACTTC
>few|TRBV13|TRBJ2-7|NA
CASSLEMSFEQYF
TGTGCCAGCAGCTTAGAGATGTCTTTTGAGCAGTACTTC
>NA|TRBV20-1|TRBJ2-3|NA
CSARVIDTQYF
TGCAGTGCTAGAGTAATAGATACGCAGTATTTT
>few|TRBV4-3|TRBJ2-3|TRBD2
CASSQETSDTDTQYF
TGCGCCAGCAGCCAGGAGACTAGCGACACAGATACGCAGTATTTT
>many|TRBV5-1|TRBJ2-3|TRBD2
CASSGFGLAGPDTQYF
TGCGCCAGCAGCGGCTTTGGACTAGCGGGACCAGATACGCAGTATTTT
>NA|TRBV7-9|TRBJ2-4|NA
CASSPTGLAKNIQYF
TGTGCCAGCAGCCCAACGGGTCTAGCCAAAAACATTCAGTACTTC
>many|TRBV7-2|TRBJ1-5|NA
CASSLSNQPQHF
TGTGCCAGCAGCTTAAGCAATCAGCCCCAGCATTTT
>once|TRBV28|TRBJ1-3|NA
CASSPDSSNGNTIYF
TGTGCCAGCAGTCCCGACAGTTCAAACGGAAACACCATATATTTT
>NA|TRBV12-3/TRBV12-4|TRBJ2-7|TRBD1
CASSLGGTGNPYEQYF
TGTGCCAGCAGTTTAGGCGGGACAGGGAATCCCTACGAGCAGTACTTC
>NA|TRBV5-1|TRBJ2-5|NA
CASSLGHQTQYF
TGCGCCAGCAGCCTGGGACATCAGACCCAGTACTTC
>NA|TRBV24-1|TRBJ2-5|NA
CATSDSRGATQYF
TGTGCCACCAGTGATTCCAGGGGTGCGACCCAGTACTTC
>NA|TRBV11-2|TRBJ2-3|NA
CASSLGRQNVDTQYF
TGTGCCAGCAGCCTAGGGCGGCAAAATGTAGATACGCAGTATTTT
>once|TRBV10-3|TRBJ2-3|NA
CAISGASGTTDTQYF
TGTGCCATCAGTGGTGCCAGCGGAACCACAGATACGCAGTATTTT
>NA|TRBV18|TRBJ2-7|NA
CASSPSGITYEQYF
TGTGCCAGCTCACCATCTGGTATAACCTACGAGCAGTACTTC
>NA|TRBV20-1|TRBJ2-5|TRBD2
CSAVPSGMRETQYF
TGCAGTGCTGTCCCTAGCGGGATGAGAGAGACCCAGTACTTC
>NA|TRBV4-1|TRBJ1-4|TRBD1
CASSQTPGQGLEKLFF
TGCGCCAGCAGCCAGACCCCGGGACAGGGGCTTGAAAAACTGTTTTTT
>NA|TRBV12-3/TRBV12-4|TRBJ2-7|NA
CASSFGEATYEQYF
TGTGCCAGCAGTTTCGGGGAAGCGACCTACGAGCAGTACTTC
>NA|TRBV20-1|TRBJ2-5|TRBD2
CSAKSTTSGRRRLRETQYF
TGCAGTGCTAAATCGACGACTAGCGGGAGACGGCGGCTTCGGGAGACCCAGTACTTC
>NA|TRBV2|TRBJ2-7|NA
CASTKGTLEIQYF
TGTGCCAGCACCAAGGGGACTTTAGAGATCCAGTACTTC
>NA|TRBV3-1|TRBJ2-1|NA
CASSTSSEQFF
TGTGCCAGCAGCACTAGCAGTGAGCAGTTCTTC
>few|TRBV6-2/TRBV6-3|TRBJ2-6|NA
CASSYRAGAGANVLTF
TGTGCCAGCAGCTACAGGGCCGGCGCTGGGGCCAACGTCCTGACTTTC
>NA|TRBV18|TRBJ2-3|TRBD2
CASSPRPGLAVTDTQYF
TGTGCCAGCTCACCTAGACCGGGACTAGCGGTCACAGATACGCAGTATTTT
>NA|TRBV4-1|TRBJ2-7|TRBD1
CASSSRDSKSSYGQYF
TGCGCTAGCAGCAGCCGGGACAGTAAAAGCTCCTACGGGCAGTACTTC
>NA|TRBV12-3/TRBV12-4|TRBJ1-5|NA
CASCRGSFNQPQHF
TGTGCCAGCTGTCGGGGATCTTTCAATCAGCCCCAGCATTTT
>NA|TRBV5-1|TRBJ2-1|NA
CASSSGGVYNEQFF
TGCGCCAGCAGTTCCGGGGGAGTCTACAATGAGCAGTTCTTC
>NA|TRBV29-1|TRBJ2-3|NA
CSVGVREPGTDTQYF
TGCAGCGTTGGGGTCCGGGAGCCGGGCACAGATACGCAGTATTTT
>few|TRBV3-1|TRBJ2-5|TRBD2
CASSQAPKREETQYF
TGTGCCAGCAGCCAAGCCCCAAAGCGGGAGGAGACCCAGTACTTC
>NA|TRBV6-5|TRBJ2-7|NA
CASRSDNPYEQYF
TGTGCCAGCAGATCGGATAACCCCTACGAGCAGTACTTC